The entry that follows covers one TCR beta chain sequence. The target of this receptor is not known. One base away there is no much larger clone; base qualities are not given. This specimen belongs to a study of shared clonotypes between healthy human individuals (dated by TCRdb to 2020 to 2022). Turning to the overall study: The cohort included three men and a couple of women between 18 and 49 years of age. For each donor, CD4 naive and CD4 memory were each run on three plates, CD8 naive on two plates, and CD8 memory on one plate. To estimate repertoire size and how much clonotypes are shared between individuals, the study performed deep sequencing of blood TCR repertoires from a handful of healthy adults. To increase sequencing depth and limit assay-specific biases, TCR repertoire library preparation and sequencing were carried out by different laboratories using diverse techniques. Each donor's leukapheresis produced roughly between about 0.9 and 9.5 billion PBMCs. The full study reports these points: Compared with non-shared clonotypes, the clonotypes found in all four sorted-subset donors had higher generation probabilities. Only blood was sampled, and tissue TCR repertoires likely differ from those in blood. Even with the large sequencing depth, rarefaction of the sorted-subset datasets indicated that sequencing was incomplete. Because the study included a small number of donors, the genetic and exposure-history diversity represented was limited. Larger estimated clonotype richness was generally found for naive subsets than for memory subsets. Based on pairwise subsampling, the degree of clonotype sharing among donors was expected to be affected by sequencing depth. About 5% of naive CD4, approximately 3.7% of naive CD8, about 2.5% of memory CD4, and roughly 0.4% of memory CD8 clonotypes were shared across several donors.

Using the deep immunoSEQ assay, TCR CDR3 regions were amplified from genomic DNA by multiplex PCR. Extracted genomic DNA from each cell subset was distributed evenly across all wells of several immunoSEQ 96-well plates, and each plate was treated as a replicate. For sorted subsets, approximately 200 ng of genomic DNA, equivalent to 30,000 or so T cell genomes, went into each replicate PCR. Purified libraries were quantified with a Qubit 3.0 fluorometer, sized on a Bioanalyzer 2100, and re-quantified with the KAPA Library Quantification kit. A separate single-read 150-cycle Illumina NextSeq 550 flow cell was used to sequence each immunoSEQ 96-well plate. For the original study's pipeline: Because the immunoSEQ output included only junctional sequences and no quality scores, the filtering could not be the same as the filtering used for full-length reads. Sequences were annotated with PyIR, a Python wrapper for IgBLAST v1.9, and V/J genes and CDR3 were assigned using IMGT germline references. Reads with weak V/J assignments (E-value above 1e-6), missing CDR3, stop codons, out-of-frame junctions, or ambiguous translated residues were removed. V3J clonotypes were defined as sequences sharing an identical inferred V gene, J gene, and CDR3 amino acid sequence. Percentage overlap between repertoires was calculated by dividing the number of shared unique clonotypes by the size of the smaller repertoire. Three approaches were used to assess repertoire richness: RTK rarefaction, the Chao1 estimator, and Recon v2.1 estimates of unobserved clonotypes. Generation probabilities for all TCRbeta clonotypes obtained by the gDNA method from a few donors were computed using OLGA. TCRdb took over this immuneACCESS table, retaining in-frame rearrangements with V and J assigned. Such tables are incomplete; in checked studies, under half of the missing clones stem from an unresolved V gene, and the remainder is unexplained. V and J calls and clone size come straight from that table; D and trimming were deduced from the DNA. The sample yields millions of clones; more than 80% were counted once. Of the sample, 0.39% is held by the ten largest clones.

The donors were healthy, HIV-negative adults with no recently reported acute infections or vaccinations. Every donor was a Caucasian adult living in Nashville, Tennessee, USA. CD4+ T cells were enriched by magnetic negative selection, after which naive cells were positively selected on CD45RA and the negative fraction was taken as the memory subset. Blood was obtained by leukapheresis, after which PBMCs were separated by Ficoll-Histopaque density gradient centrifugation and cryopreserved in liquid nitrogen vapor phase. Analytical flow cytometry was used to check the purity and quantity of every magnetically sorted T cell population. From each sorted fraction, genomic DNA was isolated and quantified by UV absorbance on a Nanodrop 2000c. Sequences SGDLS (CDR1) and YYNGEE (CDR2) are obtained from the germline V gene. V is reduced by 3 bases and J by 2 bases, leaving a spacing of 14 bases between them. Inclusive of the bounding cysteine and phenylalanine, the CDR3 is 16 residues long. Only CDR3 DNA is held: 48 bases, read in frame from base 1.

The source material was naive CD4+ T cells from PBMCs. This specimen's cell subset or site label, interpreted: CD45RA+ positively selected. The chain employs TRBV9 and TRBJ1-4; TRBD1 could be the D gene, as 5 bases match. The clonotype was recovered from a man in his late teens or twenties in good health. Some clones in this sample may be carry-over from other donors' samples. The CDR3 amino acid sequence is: CASSAGVGATNEKLFF. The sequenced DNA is TGTGCCAGCAGCGCTGGGGTAGGGGCGACTAATGAAAAACTGTTTTTT.